This TCR beta chain was sequenced for a study of blood T cell repertoires in COVID-19. The wider study: From the United States, Italy and Spain came samples of acute and convalescent COVID-19. From T cells, B-cell-depleted T cells, or PBMCs came the material, which was cDNA or gDNA.

The table came from immunoSEQ multiplex PCR; TCRdb's copy has only in-frame clones and leaves some out. The sample holds 150,000 or so clones, around 84% seen once. Germline values: CDR1 LNHDA, CDR2 SQIVND (reference sequence). The CDR3 covers 15 residues. The V end was cut by 3 bases, the J end by 4 bases, with 12 bases between. All enrollees were roughly 18 to 90 years old and from 20 to 30 US areas. Cohorts were assigned according to the clinical history that participants reported. The specimen was PBMCs or T cells enriched from blood (not recorded which). This sequence joins TRBV19 and TRBJ1-4, with D possibly being TRBD1 (6 bases). The origin of this receptor is a woman in her forties or fifties who had recovered from COVID-19. DNA of the CDR3: TGTGCCAGTAGTATTGGGTCAGGGGTTAATGAAAAACTGTTTTTT. This gives the protein CASSIGSGVNEKLFF.